The source of this TCR beta chain is a study of early stage breast cancer tumors. About the study: Around 10-fold was the mean read coverage per sample. The study's findings and limits: Most shared enriched TCRB sequences were commonly generated ones. Compared with adjacent normal breast tissue, tumors showed 2 to 3-fold greater T cell density and higher clonality. Tumor and normal breast were distinguished via blood comparison in about 90% of the 16 patients.

Clones were sequenced by immunoSEQ multiplex PCR, and TCRdb holds only the in-frame ones, with some missing. The sample gives approximately 30,000 clones, approximately 54% of which show up once; nearly 8.5% is in the top ten. This clone was observed a few times. What it recognizes is unknown. The sample consisted of breast tumor tissue. The sequence came from a person aged 50-59 years with breast cancer.

Here the CDR3 DNA reads TGTGCCAGCAGTTCCCTGGGTGAGACCCAGTACTTC. Translated: CASSSLGETQYF. The V call is TRBV6-5, the J call TRBJ2-5, with unresolved D. CDR1 is MNHEY, CDR2 SVGAGI, per germline. The CDR3 consists of 12 residues. Trimming left V 4 bases short and J 5 bases short, with 8 bases between.